This TCR beta chain was documented in a study of blood T cell repertoires in COVID-19. CDR3 length: 17 amino acids. Clones were read by immunoSEQ multiplex PCR, and TCRdb kept only the in-frame ones, dropping some. The table lists tens of thousands of clones, roughly four fifths of them singletons. This receptor was obtained from a man older than 75 with COVID-19, enrolled during active disease. This sequence joins TRBV21-1 and TRBJ1-6; TRBD1, the D gene given by the table, was not confirmed from the DNA. TRBV21-1 corresponds to a pseudogene. The sample comprised peripheral blood. DNA of the CDR3: TGTGCCAGCGGCTTAGGGGGCAGAGCCCCTTTTAATTCACCCCTCCACTTT. Amino acids: CASGLGGRAPFNSPLHF.